The rows below give T cell receptor beta chains drawn from one sample of a study of PD-1 blockade in classical Hodgkin lymphoma. Some clones are missing from TCRdb's copy, which holds only in-frame ones; the method was immunoSEQ multiplex PCR. The sample has about 28,000 clones, approximately 87% seen once. The material was peripheral blood mononuclear cells (PBMCs), obtained before the second cycle of nivolumab. The source of these receptors is a human donor with classical Hodgkin lymphoma. The CDR3 runs from the conserved cysteine through the conserved F or W. The D gene is left open where the match is weak. The listing skips clone size in some rows; elsewhere it reads once, few, many or a size class.

clone_size: .; v_call: TRBV5-5; j_call: TRBJ2-7; d_call: TRBD2; cdr3_nt: TGTGCCAGCAGCCAACTTAGGTACTCTAGCGGGAGTTTGCACTACGAGCAGTACTTC; cdr3_aa: CASSQLRYSSGSLHYEQYF
clone_size: .; v_call: TRBV7-8; j_call: TRBJ1-1; d_call: .; cdr3_nt: TGTGCCAGCAGCTTAGCCCGGGGACATCCGGAAGCTTTCTTT; cdr3_aa: CASSLARGHPEAFF
clone_size: .; v_call: TRBV5-1; j_call: TRBJ2-3; d_call: .; cdr3_nt: TGCGCCAGCAAGTCCCAGACAGGTTGGGGAGATACGCAGTATTTT; cdr3_aa: CASKSQTGWGDTQYF
clone_size: once; v_call: TRBV28; j_call: TRBJ2-1; d_call: TRBD2; cdr3_nt: TGTGCCAGCAGTCCATCCCCGGGGGGAGGGGAGTCAGGCTCCTACAATGAGCAGTTCTTC; cdr3_aa: CASSPSPGGGESGSYNEQFF
clone_size: .; v_call: TRBV5-4; j_call: TRBJ1-1; d_call: TRBD1; cdr3_nt: TGTGCCAGCAGCTTGGGATTGGACAGGGCTGAAGCTTTCTTT; cdr3_aa: CASSLGLDRAEAFF
clone_size: few; v_call: TRBV28; j_call: TRBJ1-4; d_call: TRBD1; cdr3_nt: TGTGCCAGCAGTTTAAGGGCCGGGACAGGGCCTGAAAAACTGTTTTTT; cdr3_aa: CASSLRAGTGPEKLFF
clone_size: .; v_call: TRBV19; j_call: TRBJ2-5; d_call: .; cdr3_nt: TGTGCCAGTAGTACCCTCCCTCCGTTCCAAGAGACCCAGTACTTC; cdr3_aa: CASSTLPPFQETQYF
clone_size: .; v_call: TRBV5-4; j_call: TRBJ1-1; d_call: .; cdr3_nt: TGTGCCAGCAGCCCAGAGGGGGGTAGGGGGACTGAAGCTTTCTTT; cdr3_aa: CASSPEGGRGTEAFF
clone_size: .; v_call: TRBV10-3; j_call: TRBJ2-2; d_call: TRBD1; cdr3_nt: TGTGCCATCAGCCTGGACAGGGGGCCGGGTGGGCTGTTTTTT; cdr3_aa: CAISLDRGPGGLFF
clone_size: .; v_call: TRBV4-2; j_call: TRBJ2-7; d_call: TRBD1; cdr3_nt: TGTGCCAGCAGCCGGGACAGGGTGGTTTACGAGCAGTACTTC; cdr3_aa: CASSRDRVVYEQYF
clone_size: few; v_call: TRBV18; j_call: TRBJ1-2; d_call: .; cdr3_nt: TGTGCCAGCTCTTTCGAAGCTAACTATGGCTACACCTTC; cdr3_aa: CASSFEANYGYTF
clone_size: .; v_call: TRBV6-5; j_call: TRBJ1-5; d_call: .; cdr3_nt: TGTGCCAGCAGTTACTTTCAGGGTCAGCCCCAGCATTTT; cdr3_aa: CASSYFQGQPQHF